The present entry profiles one T cell receptor (beta chain) with its context. Its target is unknown. The CDR3 spans 16 residues. Trimming removed 5 bases at V and 9 bases at J, with 23 bases between. Germline lookup yields CDR1 MDHEN and CDR2 SYDVKM. These data originate in a study of cytomegalovirus exposure and HLA in healthy donors. General observations from the study: Specificity of a few CMV-associated chains for CMV antigens was verified in vitro. Most TCR sequences showed up rarely, but some public TCRs showed up in many donors. Subsequent analysis of the roughly 120 validation repertoires found a tendency for first-cohort TCR clusters to co-occur. Associated with cytomegalovirus, according to the listing, were 150 to 200 TCR beta chains.

Sequencing used immunoSEQ multiplex PCR; TCRdb keeps in-frame clones, though not all of them. There are over 70,000 clones in the sample; about 93% occur only once, and about 0.63% lies in the top ten. This sequence originates from a woman between 18 and 29 years old in good health and CMV-seronegative. Source material: PBMCs. This chain links TRBV28 with TRBJ2-1; tentative D call: TRBD2 (6 bases). The CDR3 sequence: CASSTSLGPSFAEQFF. CDR3 sequence (DNA): TGTGCCAGCAGTACTAGCCTGGGACCGTCGTTTGCTGAGCAGTTCTTC.